The present TCR beta chain was sequenced within a study of early T cells in non-severe SARS-CoV-2 infection. The wider study: The chains were unpaired, and the sequenced material was bulk RNA from unsorted whole blood.

Trimming at V came to 4 bases and at J to 3 bases, leaving 5 bases not matched to a gene. The germline gives CDR1 MDHEN, CDR2 SYDVKM. The CDR3 sequence is 14 residues long. TCRdb called the 5' RACE reads again in MiXCR, with one record for every CDR3 protein. This sample has roughly 75,000 distinct CDR3 sequences, with more than 7.5% found just once. This clonotype was counted at least ten times. The rearrangement uses TRBV28 and TRBJ1-2; 7 bases are a match to TRBD1. The sequenced sample was whole blood. The sequence was obtained from an adult who was a healthcare worker with PCR-confirmed SARS-CoV-2 infection or an uninfected control (not recorded which). CDR3 region: CASSSLRGDYGYTF. The CDR3 nucleotides are TGTGCCAGCAGTTCACTCAGGGGGGACTATGGCTACACCTTC.